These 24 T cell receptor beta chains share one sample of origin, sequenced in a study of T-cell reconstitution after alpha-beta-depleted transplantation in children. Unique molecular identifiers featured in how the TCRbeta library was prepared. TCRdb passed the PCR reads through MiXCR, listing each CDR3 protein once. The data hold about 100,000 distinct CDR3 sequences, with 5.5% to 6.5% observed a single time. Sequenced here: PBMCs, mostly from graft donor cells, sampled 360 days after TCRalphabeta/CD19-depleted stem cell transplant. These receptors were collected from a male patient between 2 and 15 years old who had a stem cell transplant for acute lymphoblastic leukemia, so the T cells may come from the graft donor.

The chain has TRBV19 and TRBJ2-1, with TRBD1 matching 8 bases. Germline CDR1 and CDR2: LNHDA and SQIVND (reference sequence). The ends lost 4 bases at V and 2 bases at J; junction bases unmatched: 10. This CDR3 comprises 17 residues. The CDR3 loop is CASSTPYRGITYNEQFF. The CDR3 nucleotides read TGTGCCAGTAGTACCCCTTACAGGGGGATCACCTACAATGAGCAGTTCTTC.

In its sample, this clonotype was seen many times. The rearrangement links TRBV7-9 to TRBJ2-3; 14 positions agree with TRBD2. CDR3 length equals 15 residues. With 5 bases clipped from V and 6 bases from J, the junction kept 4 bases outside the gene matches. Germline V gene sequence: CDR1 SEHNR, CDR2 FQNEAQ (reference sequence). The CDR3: CASSPRTSGRDTQYF. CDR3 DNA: TGTGCCAGCAGCCCTCGGACTAGCGGGAGGGATACGCAGTATTTT.

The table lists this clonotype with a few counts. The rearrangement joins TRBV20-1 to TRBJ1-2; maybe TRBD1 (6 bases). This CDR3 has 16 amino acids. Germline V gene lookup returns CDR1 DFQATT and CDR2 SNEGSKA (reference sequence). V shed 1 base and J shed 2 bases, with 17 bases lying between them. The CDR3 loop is CSARGGGGPINYGYTF. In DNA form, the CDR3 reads TGCAGTGCTAGAGGAGGCGGGGGCCCTATCAACTATGGCTACACCTTC.

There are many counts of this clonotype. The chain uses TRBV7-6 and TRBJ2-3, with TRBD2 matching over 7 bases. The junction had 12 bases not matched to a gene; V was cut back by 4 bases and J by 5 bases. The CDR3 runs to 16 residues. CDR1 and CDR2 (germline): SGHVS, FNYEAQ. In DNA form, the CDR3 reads TGTGCCAGCAGCTCTAGACTTGACGGGGAGGGAGATACGCAGTATTTT. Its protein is CASSSRLDGEGDTQYF.

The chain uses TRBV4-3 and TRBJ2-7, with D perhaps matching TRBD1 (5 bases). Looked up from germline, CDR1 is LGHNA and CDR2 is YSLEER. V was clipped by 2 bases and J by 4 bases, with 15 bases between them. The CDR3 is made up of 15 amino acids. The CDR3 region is CASSQTLKGQYEQYF. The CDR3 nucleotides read TGCGCCAGCAGCCAAACCCTCAAGGGGCAGTACGAGCAGTACTTC.

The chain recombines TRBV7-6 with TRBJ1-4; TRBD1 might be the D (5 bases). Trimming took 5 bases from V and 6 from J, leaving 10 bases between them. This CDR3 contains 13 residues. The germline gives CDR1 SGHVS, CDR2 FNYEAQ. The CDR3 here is CASSERDYEKLFF. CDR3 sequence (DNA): TGTGCCAGCAGCGAGCGGGACTATGAAAAACTGTTTTTT.

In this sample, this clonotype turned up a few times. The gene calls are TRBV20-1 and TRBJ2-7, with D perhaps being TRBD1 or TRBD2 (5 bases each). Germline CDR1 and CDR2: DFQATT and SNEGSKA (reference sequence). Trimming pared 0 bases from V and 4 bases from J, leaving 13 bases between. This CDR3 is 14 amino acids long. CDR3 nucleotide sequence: TGCAGTGCTAGAGATTGGCAGGGAGCGTACGAGCAGTACTTC. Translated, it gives CSARDWQGAYEQYF.

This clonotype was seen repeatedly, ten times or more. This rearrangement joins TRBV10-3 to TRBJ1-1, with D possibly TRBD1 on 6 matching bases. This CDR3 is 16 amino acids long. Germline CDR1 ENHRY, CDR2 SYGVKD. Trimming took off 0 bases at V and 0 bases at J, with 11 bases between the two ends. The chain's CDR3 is CAISESNTGLNTEAFF. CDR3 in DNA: TGTGCCATCAGTGAGTCCAATACAGGGTTGAACACTGAAGCTTTCTTT.

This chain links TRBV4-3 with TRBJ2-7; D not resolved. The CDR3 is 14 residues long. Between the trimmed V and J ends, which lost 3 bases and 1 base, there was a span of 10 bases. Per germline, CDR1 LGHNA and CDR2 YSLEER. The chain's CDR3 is CASSHDTASYEQYF. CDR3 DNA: TGCGCCAGCAGCCATGATACAGCATCCTACGAGCAGTACTTC.

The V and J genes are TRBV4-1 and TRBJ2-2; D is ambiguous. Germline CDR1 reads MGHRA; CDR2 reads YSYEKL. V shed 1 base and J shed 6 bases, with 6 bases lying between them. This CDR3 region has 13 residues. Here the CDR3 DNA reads TGCGCCAGCAGCCAAGTCAGACCCGGGGAGCTGTTTTTT. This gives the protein CASSQVRPGELFF.

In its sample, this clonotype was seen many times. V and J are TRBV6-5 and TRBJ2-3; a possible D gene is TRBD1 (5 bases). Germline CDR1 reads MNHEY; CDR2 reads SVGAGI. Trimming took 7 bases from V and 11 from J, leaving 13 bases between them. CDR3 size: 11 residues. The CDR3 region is CASTQGLQQYF. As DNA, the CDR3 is TGTGCCAGCACCCAGGGCTTGCAGCAGTATTTT.

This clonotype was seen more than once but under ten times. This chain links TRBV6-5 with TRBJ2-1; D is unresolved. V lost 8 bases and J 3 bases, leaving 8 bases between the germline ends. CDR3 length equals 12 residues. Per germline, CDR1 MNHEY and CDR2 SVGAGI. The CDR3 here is CASGVIYNEQFF. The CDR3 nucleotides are TGTGCCAGCGGAGTTATCTACAATGAGCAGTTCTTC.

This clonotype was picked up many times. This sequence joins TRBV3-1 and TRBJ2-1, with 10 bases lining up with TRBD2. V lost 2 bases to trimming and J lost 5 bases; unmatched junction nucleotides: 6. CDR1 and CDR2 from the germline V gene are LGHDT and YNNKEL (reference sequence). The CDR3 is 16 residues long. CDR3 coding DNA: TGTGCCAGCAGCCAACGGCTAGCGGGAGACCACAATGAGCAGTTCTTC. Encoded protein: CASSQRLAGDHNEQFF.

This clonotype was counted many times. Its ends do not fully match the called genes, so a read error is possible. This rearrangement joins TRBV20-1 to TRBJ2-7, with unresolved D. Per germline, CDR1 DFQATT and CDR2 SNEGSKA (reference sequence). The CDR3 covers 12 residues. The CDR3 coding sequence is TGCAGTGCTAGAGTCCCGGGCAGCCTCCTCTCATTC. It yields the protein CSARVPGSLLSF.

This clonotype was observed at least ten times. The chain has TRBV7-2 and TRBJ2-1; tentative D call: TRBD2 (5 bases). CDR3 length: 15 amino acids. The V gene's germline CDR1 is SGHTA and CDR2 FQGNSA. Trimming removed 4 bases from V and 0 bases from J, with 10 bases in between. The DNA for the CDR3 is TGTGCCAGCAGCTCAGATAGCGCCTCCTACAATGAGCAGTTCTTC. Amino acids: CASSSDSASYNEQFF.

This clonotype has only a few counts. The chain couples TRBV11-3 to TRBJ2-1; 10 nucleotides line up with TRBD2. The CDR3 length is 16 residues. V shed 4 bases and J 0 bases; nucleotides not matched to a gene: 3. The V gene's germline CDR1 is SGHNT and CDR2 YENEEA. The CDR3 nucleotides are TGTGCCAGCAGCTATACTAGCGGGGACTCCTACAATGAGCAGTTCTTC. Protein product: CASSYTSGDSYNEQFF. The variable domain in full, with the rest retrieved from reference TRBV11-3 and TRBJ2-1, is EAGVVQSPRYKIIEKKQPVAFWCNPISGHNTLYWYLQNLGQGPELLIRYENEEAVDDSQLPKDRFSAERLKGVDSTLKIQPAELGDSAVYLCASSYTSGDSYNEQFFGPGTRLTVL.

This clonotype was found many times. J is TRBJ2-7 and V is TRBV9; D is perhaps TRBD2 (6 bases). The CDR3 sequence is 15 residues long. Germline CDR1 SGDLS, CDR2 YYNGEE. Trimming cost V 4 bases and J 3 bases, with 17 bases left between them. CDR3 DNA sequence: TGTGCCAGCAGCCTCTCCGGGACTCCCCGCTACGAGCAGTACTTC. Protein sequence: CASSLSGTPRYEQYF.

CDR3 DNA: TGTGCCAGCAGTCACAGGGCAGCCCAAGAGACCCAGTACTTC. Protein sequence: CASSHRAAQETQYF. This chain connects TRBV6-2 or TRBV6-3 to TRBJ2-5, with D tentatively TRBD1 (6 bases). This CDR3 is built from 14 residues. V dropped 5 bases and J dropped 1 base, with 11 bases sitting between them. From germline, CDR1 is MNHEY and CDR2 SVGEGT.

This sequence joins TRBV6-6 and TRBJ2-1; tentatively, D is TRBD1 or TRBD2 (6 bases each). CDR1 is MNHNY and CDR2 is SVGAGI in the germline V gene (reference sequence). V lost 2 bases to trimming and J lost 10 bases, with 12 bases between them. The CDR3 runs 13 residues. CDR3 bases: TGTGCCAGCAGTTACCCAGGGGCGGGAGAGCAGTTCTTC. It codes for CASSYPGAGEQFF.

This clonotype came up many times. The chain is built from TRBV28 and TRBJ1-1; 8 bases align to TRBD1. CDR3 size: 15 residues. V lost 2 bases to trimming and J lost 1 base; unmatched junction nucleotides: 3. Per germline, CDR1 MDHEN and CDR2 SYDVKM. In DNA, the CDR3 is TGTGCCAGCAGTTTACATGGGACAGGGAACACTGAAGCTTTCTTT. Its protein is CASSLHGTGNTEAFF.

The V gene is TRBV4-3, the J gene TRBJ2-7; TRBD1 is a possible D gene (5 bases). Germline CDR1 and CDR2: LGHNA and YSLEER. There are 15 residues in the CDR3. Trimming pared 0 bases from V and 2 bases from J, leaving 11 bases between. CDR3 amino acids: CASSQEGVGPYEQYF. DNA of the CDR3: TGCGCCAGCAGCCAAGAAGGGGTTGGACCCTACGAGCAGTACTTC.

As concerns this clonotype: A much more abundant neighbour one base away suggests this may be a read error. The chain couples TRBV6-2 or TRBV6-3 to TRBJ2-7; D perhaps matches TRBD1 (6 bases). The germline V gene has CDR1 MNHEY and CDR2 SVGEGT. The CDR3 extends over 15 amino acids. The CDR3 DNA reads TGTACCAGCAGTTACAGGGCCCTGAGCTCCTACGAGCAGTACTTC. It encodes CTSSYRALSSYEQYF.

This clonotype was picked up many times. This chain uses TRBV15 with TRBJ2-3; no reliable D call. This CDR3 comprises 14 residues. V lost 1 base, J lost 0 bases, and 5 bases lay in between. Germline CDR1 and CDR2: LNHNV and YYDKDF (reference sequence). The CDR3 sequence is CATSRVGSTDTQYF. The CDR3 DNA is TGTGCCACCAGCAGAGTGGGAAGCACAGATACGCAGTATTTT.

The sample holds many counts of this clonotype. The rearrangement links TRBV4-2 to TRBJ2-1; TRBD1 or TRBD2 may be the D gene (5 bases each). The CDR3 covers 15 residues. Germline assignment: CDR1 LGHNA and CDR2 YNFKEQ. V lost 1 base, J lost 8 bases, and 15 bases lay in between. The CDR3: CASSQVARGVDEQFF. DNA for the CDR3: TGTGCCAGCAGCCAAGTGGCTAGAGGGGTCGATGAGCAGTTCTTC.